These 12 T cell receptor beta chains were sequenced from one sample in a study of T cells in Graves' hyperthyroidism and ophthalmopathy. TCR beta CDR3 region amplification was performed from RNA transcripts. HTBI primers were the set used in a first-round RT-PCR of the TCR CDR3. TCRdb re-analysed the multiplex PCR reads in MiXCR, keeping a single row per CDR3 protein. The repertoire holds nearly 750,000 distinct CDR3 sequences, around 40% seen once, with around 30% in the top ten. Sequencing was performed on blood. The receptor source for this set is a woman between 40 and 50 years old with Graves' hyperthyroidism.

The chain recombines TRBV9 with TRBJ2-1, with no clear D. CDR3 length: 14 residues. The germline CDR1 and CDR2 sequences are SGDLS and YYNGEE. V lost 0 bases to trimming and J lost 7 bases, with 11 bases between them. Here the CDR3 DNA reads TGTGCCAGCAGCGTAGAGGGCTCAAGGAATGAGCAGTTCTTC. Protein sequence: CASSVEGSRNEQFF.

The chain joins TRBV29-1 to TRBJ1-4; 8 nucleotides agree with TRBD1. CDR1 SQVTM and CDR2 ANQGSEA come from the germline V gene. The CDR3 runs 13 residues. The J segment lost 8 bases and the V segment lost 4 bases, leaving 6 bases of the junction unmatched. The CDR3, as DNA: TGCAGCGTTGGGGCAGGGGGCAGCGAAAAACTGTTTTTT. Translating it yields CSVGAGGSEKLFF.

A word on this clonotype: A read error may be the cause here, since a much bigger clone is one base away. This chain uses TRBV10-3 with TRBJ1-1; tentatively, D is TRBD1 (6 bases). V shed 3 bases and J shed 11 bases, with 19 bases lying between them. Germline CDR1 ENHRY, CDR2 SYGVKD. The CDR3 consists of 14 residues. CDR3 region: CAISETGLHRDAFF. DNA of the CDR3: TGTGCCATCAGTGAAACGGGACTCCACAGGGACGCTTTCTTT.

In its sample, this clonotype was seen a few times. The chain carries TRBV28 and TRBJ2-7; 8 bases agree with TRBD1. CDR1 and CDR2 from the germline V gene are MDHEN and SYDVKM. The ends lost 8 bases at V and 3 bases at J; junction bases unmatched: 12. This CDR3 comprises 15 residues. This CDR3 is CASGSTGTGVYEQYF. CDR3 DNA: TGTGCCAGCGGGTCTACCGGGACAGGAGTCTACGAGCAGTACTTC. Supplemented by reference TRBV28 and TRBJ2-7, the full variable domain reads DVKVTQSSRYLVKRTGEKVFLECVQDMDHENMFWYRQDPGLGLRLIYFSYDVKMKEKGDIPEGYSVSREKKERFSLILESASTNQTSMYLCASGSTGTGVYEQYFGPGTRLTVT.

Comment on this clonotype: No conserved phenylalanine or tryptophan is present at the end of the CDR3, so a read error is the likely explanation. It is unclear where the CDR3 begins or ends on the DNA, so no DNA is shown, and the CDR3 is as TCRdb lists it. The genes are TRBV6-1 and TRBJ2-6. Germline V gene sequence: CDR1 MNHNS, CDR2 SASEGT. From its first to its last residue, the CDR3 has 8 amino acids. The CDR3 region is CASSESLT.

Concerning this clonotype: At one boundary the junction diverges from the germline segment, which might be a read error. V usage is TRBV12-3 or TRBV12-4 and J usage is TRBJ1-5; D is possibly TRBD1 (5 bases). CDR3 length: 15 amino acids. This CDR3 is CASSFSATDNQPRHF. In DNA form, the CDR3 reads TGTGCCAGCAGTTTCTCCGCGACAGACAATCAGCCCCGGCATTTT.

This sequence joins TRBV12-3 or TRBV12-4 and TRBJ2-5; TRBD1 matches 7 bases. CDR3 length: 13 residues. The junction had 1 base not matched to a gene; V was cut back by 3 bases and J by 3 bases. The CDR3 region has the DNA TGTGCCAGCAGTTTTGACAGGGAAGAGACCCAGTACTTC. Translating gives CASSFDREETQYF.

About this clonotype: This could be a read error, since a much larger clone is one nucleotide away. The chain uses TRBV11-1 and TRBJ1-2; possible D gene TRBD1, 6 bases. Per germline, CDR1 SGHAT and CDR2 FQDESV (reference sequence). There are 12 residues in the CDR3. The CDR3 reads CAGSLDGGRYTF. The CDR3 coding sequence is TGTGCCGGCAGCTTAGACGGGGGCCGCTACACCTTC.

The V gene is TRBV15, the J gene TRBJ2-5; 12 bases are a match to TRBD2. V shed 1 base and J 3 bases; nucleotides not matched to a gene: 0. CDR1 LNHNV and CDR2 YYDKDF come from the germline V gene (reference sequence). The CDR3 extends over 15 amino acids. The CDR3 loop reads CATSRGTSGEETQYF. DNA for the CDR3: TGTGCCACCAGCAGAGGGACTAGCGGGGAAGAGACCCAGTACTTC.

The chain couples TRBV6-2 or TRBV6-3 to TRBJ1-1; unclear D gene. The CDR3 extends over 14 amino acids. Germline loops: CDR1 MNHEY, CDR2 SVGEGT. Trimming left V 2 bases short and J 4 bases short, with 11 bases between. CDR3 sequence: CASSYGPSITEAFF. The CDR3 DNA follows: TGTGCCAGCAGTTACGGTCCCAGTATCACTGAAGCTTTCTTT.

The chain recombines TRBV7-9 with TRBJ2-5, with D perhaps matching TRBD1 (6 bases). The V end was cut by 4 bases, the J end by 4 bases, with 16 bases between. The CDR3 covers 15 residues. In germline, CDR1 is SEHNR, CDR2 FQNEAQ (reference sequence). CDR3 sequence: CASSSAPGVRETQYF. The CDR3 nucleotides are TGTGCCAGCAGCTCAGCTCCAGGGGTGAGAGAGACCCAGTACTTC. Together with reference TRBV7-9 and TRBJ2-5, the CDR3 gives the full variable domain: DTGVSQNPRHKITKRGQNVTFRCDPISEHNRLYWYRQTLGQGPEFLTYFQNEAQLEKSRLLSDRFSAERPKGSFSTLEIQRTEQGDSAMYLCASSSAPGVRETQYFGPGTRLLVL.

As for this clonotype: This may arise from a read error, as a much more abundant clone is one base away. The V and J genes are TRBV7-9 and TRBJ2-5; TRBD2 might be the D (6 bases). CDR1 is SEHNR and CDR2 is FQNEAQ in the germline V gene (reference sequence). This CDR3 spans 16 amino acids. CDR3 in DNA: TGTGCCAGCAGCTTAGCGGCGGGGCGCGTTCGAGAGGCCCAGTACTTC. Amino acid sequence: CASSLAAGRVREAQYF.